This TCR beta chain was found in a study of shared clonotypes between healthy human individuals. Study-wide context: Three plates each covered CD4 naive and memory; CD8 naive two, CD8 memory one. The study's findings and limits: Naive subsets usually exceeded memory subsets in estimated richness.

On this clone itself: The antigen is not known.

The germline CDR1 and CDR2 sequences are ENHRY and SYGVKD. CDR3 length: 18 amino acids. The V and J ends lost 2 bases and 5 bases, in that order; junction bases with no gene match: 14. Clones were sequenced by immunoSEQ multiplex PCR, and TCRdb holds only the in-frame ones, with some missing. The sample carries some 2.3 million clones, 85% to 95% recorded once. The sample was naive CD4+ T cells from PBMCs. Noted subset: CD45RA+ positively selected. J is TRBJ1-2 and V is TRBV10-3, with TRBD1 identical over 10 bases. This receptor was taken from a man younger than 30 in good health. Some clones in this sample may be carry-over from other donors' samples. This CDR3 reads CAISEAKLAGQGGYGYTF. The CDR3 region has the DNA TGTGCCATCAGTGAGGCAAAACTAGCAGGACAGGGGGGATATGGCTACACCTTC.